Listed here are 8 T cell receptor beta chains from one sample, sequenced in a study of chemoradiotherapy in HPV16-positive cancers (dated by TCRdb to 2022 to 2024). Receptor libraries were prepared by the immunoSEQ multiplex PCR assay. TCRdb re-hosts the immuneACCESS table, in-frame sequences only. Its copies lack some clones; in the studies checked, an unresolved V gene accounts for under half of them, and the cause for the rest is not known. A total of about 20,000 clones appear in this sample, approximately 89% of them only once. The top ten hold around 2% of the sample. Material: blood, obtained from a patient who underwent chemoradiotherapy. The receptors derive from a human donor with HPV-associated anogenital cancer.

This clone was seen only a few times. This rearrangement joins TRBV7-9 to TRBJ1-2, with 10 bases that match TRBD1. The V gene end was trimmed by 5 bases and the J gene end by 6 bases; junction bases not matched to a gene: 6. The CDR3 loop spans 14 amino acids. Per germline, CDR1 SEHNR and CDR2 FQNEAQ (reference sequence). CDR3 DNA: TGTGCCAGCAGCCTCGACAGGGGGCTCGATGGCTACACCTTC. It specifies CASSLDRGLDGYTF.

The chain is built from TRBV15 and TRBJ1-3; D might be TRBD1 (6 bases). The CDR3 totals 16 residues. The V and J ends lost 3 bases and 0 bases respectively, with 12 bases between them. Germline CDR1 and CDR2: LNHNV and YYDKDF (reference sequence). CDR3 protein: CATSRRGGTSGNTIYF. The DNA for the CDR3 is TGTGCCACCAGCAGGAGAGGGGGGACCTCTGGAAACACCATATATTTT.

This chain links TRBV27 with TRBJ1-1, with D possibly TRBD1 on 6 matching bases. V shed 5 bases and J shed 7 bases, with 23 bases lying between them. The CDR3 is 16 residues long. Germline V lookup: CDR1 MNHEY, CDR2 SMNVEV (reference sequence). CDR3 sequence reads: CASSPAGFGGAREAFF. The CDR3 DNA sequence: TGTGCCAGCAGTCCGGCAGGGTTCGGGGGGGCGCGTGAAGCTTTCTTT.

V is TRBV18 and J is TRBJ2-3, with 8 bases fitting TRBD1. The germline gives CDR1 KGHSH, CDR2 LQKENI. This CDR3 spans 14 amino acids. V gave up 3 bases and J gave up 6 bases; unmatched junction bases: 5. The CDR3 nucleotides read TGTGCCAGCTCACCGGGGACAGGCATGGATACGCAGTATTTT. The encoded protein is CASSPGTGMDTQYF.

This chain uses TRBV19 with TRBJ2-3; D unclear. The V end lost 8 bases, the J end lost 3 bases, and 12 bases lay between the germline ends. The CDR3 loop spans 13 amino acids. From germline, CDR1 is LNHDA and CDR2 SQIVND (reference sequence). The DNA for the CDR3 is TGTGCCAGTGCTACGGAAGGAACAGATACGCAGTATTTT. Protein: CASATEGTDTQYF.

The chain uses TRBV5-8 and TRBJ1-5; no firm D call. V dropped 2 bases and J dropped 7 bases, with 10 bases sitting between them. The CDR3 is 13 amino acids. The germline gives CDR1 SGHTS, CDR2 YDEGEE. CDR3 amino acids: CASSFGRYQPQHF. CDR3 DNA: TGTGCCAGCAGCTTTGGGAGGTACCAGCCCCAGCATTTT.

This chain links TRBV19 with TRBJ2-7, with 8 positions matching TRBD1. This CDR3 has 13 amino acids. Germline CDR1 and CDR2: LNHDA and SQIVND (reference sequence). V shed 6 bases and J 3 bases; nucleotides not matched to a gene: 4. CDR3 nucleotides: TGTGCCAGTAGGAGACAGGGGCGCTACGAGCAGTACTTC. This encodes CASRRQGRYEQYF.

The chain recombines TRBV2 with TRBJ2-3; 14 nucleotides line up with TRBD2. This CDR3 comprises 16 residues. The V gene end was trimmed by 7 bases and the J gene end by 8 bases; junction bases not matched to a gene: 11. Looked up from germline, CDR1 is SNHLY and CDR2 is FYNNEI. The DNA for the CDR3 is TGTGCCAGCACCTATAATCCCGGACTAGCGGGGGGTACGCAGTATTTT. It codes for CASTYNPGLAGGTQYF.